This T cell receptor (beta chain) was recovered during a study of cytomegalovirus exposure and HLA in healthy donors. Study in general: The roughly 130 validation repertoires used the same platform as the roughly 700 first-cohort repertoires (as reported by a later analysis).

The table came from immunoSEQ multiplex PCR; TCRdb's copy has only in-frame clones and leaves some out. The sample comprises roughly 65,000 clones, about 91% of which are singletons, and less than 6% rests with the top ten. This clone came up once. What it recognizes is unknown. These donors were members of the 120-subject validation cohort, a group separate from the roughly 670-subject first cohort. Notes on the study in general: In vitro experiments confirmed that a few CMV-associated chains were specific for CMV antigens.

CDR1 and CDR2 (germline): LGHNA, YNFKEQ. This CDR3 is built from 16 residues. The V end was cut by 1 base, the J end by 4 bases, with 14 bases between. The clonotype comes from a man between 18 and 29 years old in good health and CMV-seropositive. Specimen: PBMCs. This chain links TRBV4-2 with TRBJ1-3, with D possibly TRBD1 on 6 matching bases. In DNA form, the CDR3 reads TGTGCCAGCAGCCAAGTCGGGGGGCTGGGAGGAAACACCATATATTTT. The encoded protein is CASSQVGGLGGNTIYF.